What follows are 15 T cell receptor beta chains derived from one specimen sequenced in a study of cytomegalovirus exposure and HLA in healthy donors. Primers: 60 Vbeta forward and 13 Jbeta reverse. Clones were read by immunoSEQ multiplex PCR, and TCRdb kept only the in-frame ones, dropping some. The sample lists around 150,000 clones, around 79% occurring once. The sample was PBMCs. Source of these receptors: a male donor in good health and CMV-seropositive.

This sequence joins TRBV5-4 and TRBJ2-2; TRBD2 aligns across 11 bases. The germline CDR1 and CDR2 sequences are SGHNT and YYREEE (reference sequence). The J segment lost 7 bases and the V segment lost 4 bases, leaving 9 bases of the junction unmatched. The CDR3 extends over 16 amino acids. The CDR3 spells CASSPLAGGRGGELFF. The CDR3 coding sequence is TGTGCCAGCAGCCCCCTAGCGGGGGGCAGGGGCGGGGAGCTGTTTTTT.

The CDR3 nucleotides read TGTGCCTGGAGTGTAATGGTGGGGCCCGGGGAGCTGTTTTTT. Its protein product is CAWSVMVGPGELFF. This rearrangement joins TRBV30 to TRBJ2-2; D may be TRBD1 (5 bases). The length of the CDR3 is 14 residues. CDR1 is GTSNPN and CDR2 is SVGIG in the germline V gene (reference sequence). The V and J ends lost 0 bases and 6 bases respectively, with 11 bases between them.

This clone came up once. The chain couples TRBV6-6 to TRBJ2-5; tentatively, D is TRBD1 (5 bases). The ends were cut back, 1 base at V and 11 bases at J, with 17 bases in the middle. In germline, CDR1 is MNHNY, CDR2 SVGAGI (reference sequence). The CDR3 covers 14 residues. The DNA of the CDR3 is TGTGCCAGCAGTTACTGGGCAGGGAATACAGAGCAGTACTTC. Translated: CASSYWAGNTEQYF.

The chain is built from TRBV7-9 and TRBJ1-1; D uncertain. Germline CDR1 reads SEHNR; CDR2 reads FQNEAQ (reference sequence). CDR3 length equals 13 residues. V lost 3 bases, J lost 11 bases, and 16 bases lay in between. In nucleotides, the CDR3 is TGTGCCAGCAGCTTCCAAACTACTAGTGGGGCTTTCTTT. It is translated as CASSFQTTSGAFF.

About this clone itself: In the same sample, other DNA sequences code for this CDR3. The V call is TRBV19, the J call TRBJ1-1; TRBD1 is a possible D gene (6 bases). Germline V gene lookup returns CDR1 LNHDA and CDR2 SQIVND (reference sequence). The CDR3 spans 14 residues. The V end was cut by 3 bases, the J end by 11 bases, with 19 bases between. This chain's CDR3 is CASSIGTHNDGAFF. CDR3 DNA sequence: TGTGCCAGTAGTATTGGGACACACAACGATGGGGCTTTCTTT.

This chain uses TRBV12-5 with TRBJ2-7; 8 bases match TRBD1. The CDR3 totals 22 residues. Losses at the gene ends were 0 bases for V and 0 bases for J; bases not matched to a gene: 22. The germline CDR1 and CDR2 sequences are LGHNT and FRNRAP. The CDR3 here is CASGLVLALVDRAQRNSYEQYF. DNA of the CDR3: TGTGCTAGTGGTTTGGTACTCGCCTTGGTGGACAGGGCCCAGCGTAACTCCTACGAGCAGTACTTC.

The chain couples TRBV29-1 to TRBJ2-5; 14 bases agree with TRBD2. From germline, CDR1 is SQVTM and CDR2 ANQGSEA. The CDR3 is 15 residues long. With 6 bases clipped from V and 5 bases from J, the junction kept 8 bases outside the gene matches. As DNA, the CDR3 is TGCAGCGTCACGGGACTAGCGGGGGCCGGGGAGACCCAGTACTTC. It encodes CSVTGLAGAGETQYF.

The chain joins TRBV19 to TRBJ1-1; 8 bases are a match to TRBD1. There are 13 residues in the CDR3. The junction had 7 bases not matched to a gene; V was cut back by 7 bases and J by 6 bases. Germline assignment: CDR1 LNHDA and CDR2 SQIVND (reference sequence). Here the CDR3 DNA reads TGTGCCAGTAACGACAGGGGTAGTGCTGAAGCTTTCTTT. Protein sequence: CASNDRGSAEAFF.

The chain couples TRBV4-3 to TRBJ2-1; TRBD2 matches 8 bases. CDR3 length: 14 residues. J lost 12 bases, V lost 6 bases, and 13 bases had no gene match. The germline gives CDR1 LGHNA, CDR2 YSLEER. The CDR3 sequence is CASSPAGGPQGQFF. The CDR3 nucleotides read TGCGCCAGCAGTCCGGCGGGGGGTCCTCAAGGGCAGTTCTTC.

CDR3 residues: CATSRGGEQYF. The CDR3, as DNA: TGTGCCACCAGCAGAGGAGGGGAGCAGTACTTC. The chain employs TRBV15 and TRBJ2-7; a weak D match, TRBD2 (5 bases). CDR1 is LNHNV, CDR2 YYDKDF, per germline (reference sequence). The length of the CDR3 is 11 residues. V lost 1 base to trimming and J lost 7 bases, with 5 bases between them.

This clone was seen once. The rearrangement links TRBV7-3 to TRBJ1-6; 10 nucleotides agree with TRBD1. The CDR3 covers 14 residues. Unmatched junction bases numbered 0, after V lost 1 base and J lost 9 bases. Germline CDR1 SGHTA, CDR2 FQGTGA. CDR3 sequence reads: CASSLRDRGSPLHF. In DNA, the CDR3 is TGTGCCAGCAGCTTAAGGGACAGGGGTTCACCCCTCCACTTT.

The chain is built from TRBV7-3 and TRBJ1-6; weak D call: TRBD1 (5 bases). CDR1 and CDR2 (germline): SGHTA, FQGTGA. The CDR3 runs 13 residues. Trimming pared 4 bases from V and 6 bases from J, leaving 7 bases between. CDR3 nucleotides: TGTGCCAGCAGCTCTGACAGTAATTCACCCCTCCACTTT. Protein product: CASSSDSNSPLHF.

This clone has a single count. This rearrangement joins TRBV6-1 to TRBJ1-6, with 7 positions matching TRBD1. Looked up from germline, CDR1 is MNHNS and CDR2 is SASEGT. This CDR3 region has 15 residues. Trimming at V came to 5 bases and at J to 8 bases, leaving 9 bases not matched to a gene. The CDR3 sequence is CASSPQTGPYSPLHF. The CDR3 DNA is TGTGCCAGCAGTCCTCAGACAGGGCCCTATTCACCCCTCCACTTT.

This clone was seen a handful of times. The CDR3 bases are TGTGCCAGCAGTACGACACGCCTTCATCAGCCCCAGCATTTT. Amino acid sequence: CASSTTRLHQPQHF. The rearrangement uses TRBV6-5 and TRBJ1-5; D unresolved. V lost 5 bases and J lost 5, with 13 bases in between. The CDR3 is made up of 14 amino acids. Per germline, CDR1 MNHEY and CDR2 SVGAGI.

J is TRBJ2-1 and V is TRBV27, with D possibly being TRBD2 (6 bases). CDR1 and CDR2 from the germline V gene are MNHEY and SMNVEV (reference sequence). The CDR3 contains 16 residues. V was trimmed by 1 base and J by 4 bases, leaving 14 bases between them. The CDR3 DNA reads TGTGCCAGCAGTTTATTACCCACCGGGACTTACAATGAGCAGTTCTTC. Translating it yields CASSLLPTGTYNEQFF.